This T cell receptor (beta chain) was recorded in a study of blood T cell repertoires in COVID-19. Study context: Specimens from acute and convalescent COVID-19 originated in the United States, Italy and Spain.

Germline CDR1 and CDR2: SGHTA and FQGTGA. The V gene end was trimmed by 2 bases and the J gene end by 4 bases; junction bases not matched to a gene: 15. The CDR3 consists of 18 residues. The protocol was immunoSEQ multiplex PCR, while the TCRdb copy is restricted to in-frame clones and leaves out a portion. This sample has some 150,000 clones, with 80% found just once. Material for sequencing was peripheral blood. This TCR was sampled from a man aged 60-69 years with active or convalescent COVID-19. The chain links TRBV7-3 to TRBJ2-3; 7 positions agree with TRBD2. The CDR3 coding sequence is TGTGCCAGCAGCTTAGGATGGGGAGGGGAGATCTTTGCAGATACGCAGTATTTT. Its translation: CASSLGWGGEIFADTQYF.